This TCR beta chain emerged from a study of regulatory T cells in long-lasting Graves disease. As for the study in general: In persistent Graves' disease, antithyroid drugs had been taken for over 5 years and TSH receptor antibodies stayed positive.

Broader study findings: Persistent Graves' patients possessed reduced TCR diversity relative to recently diagnosed ones.

Time point given: persistent/refractory GD, antithyroid drugs over 5 years with positive TRAb. From PBMCs, RNA was extracted and then used to make the TCR library. Graves' disease diagnoses followed American Thyroid Association guidelines. There are a few counts of this clonotype. Its antigen remains unknown. A single base separates this from a much larger clone, so it may be a read error. To make TCR beta libraries, researchers used iRepertoire HTBI primers and Arm-PCR of CDR3 regions. MiXCR was run by TCRdb on the multiplex PCR reads, yielding one entry per CDR3 protein. The data hold hundreds of thousands of distinct CDR3 sequences, with about 21% observed a single time. This TCR came from a female donor with Graves disease. The source material was peripheral blood mononuclear cells (PBMCs), sampled when the disease was refractory, from a patient treated with antithyroid drugs.

The chain's CDR3 is CASSRGTGNQPQHF. CDR3 DNA: TGTGCCAGCAGTCGCGGGACAGGGAATCAGCCCCAGCATTTT. This sequence joins TRBV2 and TRBJ1-5, with 9 positions matching TRBD1. Germline trimming cut 5 bases from V and 4 bases from J; bases unmatched to any gene: 3. CDR1 and CDR2 (germline): SNHLY, FYNNEI. The CDR3 loop spans 14 amino acids.